This T cell receptor (beta chain) was sequenced during a study of neurological immune-mediated disorders. TCRdb reanalysed the 5' RACE reads using MiXCR and keeps one entry per CDR3 protein. Here the sample spans nearly 60,000 distinct CDR3 sequences, around 3.5% being singletons. In this sample, this clonotype turned up many times. The antigen remains undetermined. Study-level results: Neither clinical nor MRI features were found to be associated with the multiple sclerosis repertoire cluster. The absence of shared CDR3 amino acid sequences among expanded clones across subjects suggests private repertoires in all groups.

The sample taken for sequencing was PBMCs. The receptor was isolated from a woman aged 25-40 years with multiple sclerosis.

CDR3 amino acids: CASSGDGNTIYF. The CDR3 region has the DNA TGTGCCAGCTCAGGCGACGGAAACACCATATATTTT. This chain joins TRBV18 and TRBJ1-3, with D hard to call. V shed 5 bases and J shed 4 bases, with 6 bases lying between them. This CDR3 has 12 residues. CDR1 and CDR2 from the germline V gene are KGHSH and LQKENI.